This TCR beta chain was profiled in a study of cytomegalovirus exposure and HLA in healthy donors. Concerning this clone: Its target is not known.

Germline CDR1 is WNHNN and CDR2 is SYGVQD (reference sequence). The J segment lost 8 bases and the V segment lost 4 bases, leaving 6 bases of the junction unmatched. This CDR3 comprises 14 residues. General study points: Later genetic work tied a missense DCLRE1C variant to beta-chain V and J trimming.

The PCR made use of 60 Vbeta and 13 Jbeta primers. Sequenced by immunoSEQ multiplex PCR; TCRdb stores in-frame clones only, minus some. Among 100,000 to 150,000 clones listed, more than 60% were seen once. This TCR derives from a woman aged 40-49 years in good health and CMV-seronegative. Sequenced: PBMCs. The chain carries TRBV10-1 and TRBJ2-7; TRBD1 agrees at 12 bases. DNA of the CDR3: TGCGCCAGCAGTGTAGGGGGACAGGGGGCTCAGCAGTACTTC. It specifies CASSVGGQGAQQYF.